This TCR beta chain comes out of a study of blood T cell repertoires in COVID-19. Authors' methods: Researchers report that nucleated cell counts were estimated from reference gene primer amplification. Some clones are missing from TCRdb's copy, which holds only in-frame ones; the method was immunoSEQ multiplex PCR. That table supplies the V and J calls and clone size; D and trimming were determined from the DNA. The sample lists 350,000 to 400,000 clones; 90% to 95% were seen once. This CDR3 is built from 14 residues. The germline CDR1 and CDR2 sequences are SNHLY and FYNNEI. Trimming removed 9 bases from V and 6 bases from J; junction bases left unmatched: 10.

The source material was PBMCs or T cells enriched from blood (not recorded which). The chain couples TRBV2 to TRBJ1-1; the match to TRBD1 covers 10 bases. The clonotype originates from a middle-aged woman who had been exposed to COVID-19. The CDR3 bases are TGTGCCAGTGGCGGGGACAGGGGTTTCCCTGAAGCTTTCTTT. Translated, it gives CASGGDRGFPEAFF.